These 30 T cell receptor beta chains originate from one sample sequenced in a study of T cells in Graves' hyperthyroidism and ophthalmopathy. What was amplified from RNA transcripts were TCR beta CDR3 regions. An initial round of RT-PCR targeting the TCR CDR3 relied on the HTBI primer set. Each CDR3 protein is one row after TCRdb ran MiXCR on the multiplex PCR reads. The sample has some 600,000 distinct CDR3 sequences; more than 11% are singletons. Sequenced material: blood. These receptors all stem from a woman between 25 and 40 years old with Graves' hyperthyroidism that later progressed to Graves' ophthalmopathy.

This clonotype was seen many times. This sequence joins TRBV6-1 and TRBJ2-2; D might be TRBD2 (5 bases). Trimming took off 10 bases at V and 3 bases at J, with 18 bases between the two ends. Per germline, CDR1 MNHNS and CDR2 SASEGT. CDR3 length: 15 amino acids. In nucleotides, the CDR3 is TGTGCCACCCGTTCCCCGCCCGGGGACACCGGGGAGCTGTTTTTT. Residues: CATRSPPGDTGELFF.

The sample holds many counts of this clonotype. The chain couples TRBV12-3 or TRBV12-4 to TRBJ1-1; TRBD1 might be the D (6 bases). The CDR3 consists of 17 residues. V was trimmed by 7 bases and J by 3 bases, leaving 24 bases between them. The chain's CDR3 is CASTSHNSGQGDTEAFF. DNA of the CDR3: TGTGCCAGCACTAGTCATAATTCGGGACAAGGAGACACTGAAGCTTTCTTT.

Ten or more counts support this clonotype. The chain carries TRBV19 and TRBJ1-4; TRBD1 matches 10 bases. The CDR3 runs to 14 residues. Trimming at V came to 7 bases and at J to 7 bases, leaving 6 bases not matched to a gene. CDR1 is LNHDA, CDR2 SQIVND, per germline (reference sequence). This CDR3 is CASNGWDRGEKLFF. The DNA of the CDR3 is TGTGCCAGTAATGGTTGGGACAGGGGTGAAAAACTGTTTTTT.

This clonotype was recorded many times. The V gene is TRBV6-1, the J gene TRBJ1-5; unclear D gene. CDR1 and CDR2 (germline): MNHNS, SASEGT. The CDR3 loop spans 15 amino acids. Trimming removed 6 bases from V and 0 bases from J, with 12 bases in between. DNA of the CDR3: TGTGCCAGCAGAGAAACAGAGTATAGCAATCAGCCCCAGCATTTT. Its translation is CASRETEYSNQPQHF.

In the case of this clonotype: Possible read error: a much larger clone is one base away. This CDR3 is missing its conserved last phenylalanine or tryptophan, likely due to a read error. V and J are TRBV20-1 and TRBJ2-1; TRBD2 agrees at 9 bases. The V gene end was trimmed by 6 bases and the J gene end by 3 bases; junction bases not matched to a gene: 3. This CDR3 has 13 amino acids. CDR1 is DFQATT, CDR2 SNEGSKA, per germline (reference sequence). The CDR3 bases are TGCAGTGCCGAGCGGGAGGTCTACAATGAGCAGTTCGTC. This gives the protein CSAEREVYNEQFV.

This clonotype occurred many times. J is TRBJ1-1 and V is TRBV5-1; D gene unclear. The CDR3 spans 14 residues. V was pared by 0 bases and J by 1 base, with 7 bases between. From germline, CDR1 is SGHRS and CDR2 YFSETQ. The CDR3 region is CASSLAGSNTEAFF. DNA for the CDR3: TGCGCCAGCAGCTTGGCCGGATCGAACACTGAAGCTTTCTTT.

This clonotype was picked up many times. The gene calls are TRBV5-1 and TRBJ1-5, with a possible D match to TRBD1 (6 bases). Deletions cut 1 base from V and 1 base from J, with 9 bases between. The CDR3 is made up of 15 amino acids. Germline V gives CDR1 SGHRS, CDR2 YFSETQ. The CDR3 region has the DNA TGCGCCAGCAGCTTGCAGGGGAAAAGCAATCAGCCCCAGCATTTT. Amino acid sequence: CASSLQGKSNQPQHF.

This clonotype was seen many times. J is TRBJ2-5 and V is TRBV3-1; the D gene is possibly TRBD2 (5 bases). The germline V gene has CDR1 LGHDT and CDR2 YNNKEL (reference sequence). The CDR3 is 15 amino acids. Trimming pared 4 bases from V and 4 bases from J, leaving 16 bases between. The CDR3 region is CASSLGSGNGETQYF. The CDR3 nucleotides read TGTGCCAGCAGCCTCGGTTCCGGGAACGGAGAGACCCAGTACTTC.

The table lists this clonotype with many counts. The rearrangement uses TRBV5-1 and TRBJ1-2, with TRBD1 identical over 10 bases. J gave up 6 bases and V 7 bases, and 12 bases lay outside the gene matches. The CDR3 extends over 15 amino acids. Germline loops: CDR1 SGHRS, CDR2 YFSETQ. The CDR3 nucleotides read TGCGCCAGCTCGGGACAGGGGATGGGTATGGATGGCTACACCTTC. Amino acid sequence: CASSGQGMGMDGYTF.

V and J are TRBV5-1 and TRBJ2-5, with 8 bases lining up with TRBD1. CDR3 length: 15 residues. Germline-derived CDR1 and CDR2 are SGHRS and YFSETQ. The junction had 10 bases not matched to a gene; V was cut back by 4 bases and J by 5 bases. CDR3 region: CASSGRQGAEETQYF. The CDR3 region has the DNA TGCGCCAGCAGCGGGCGGCAGGGGGCGGAGGAGACCCAGTACTTC.

This clonotype was seen more than once but under ten times. The rearrangement links TRBV20-1 to TRBJ1-1; no clear D. Germline assignment: CDR1 DFQATT and CDR2 SNEGSKA (reference sequence). The length of the CDR3 is 13 residues. V was cut by 1 base and J by 5 bases, with 11 bases left in between. Written as DNA, the CDR3 is TGCAGTGCTAGAGTATGGGGTAATACTGAAGCTTTCTTT. It codes for CSARVWGNTEAFF.

This clonotype was detected ten times or more. The V gene is TRBV27, the J gene TRBJ1-1; D is unresolved. Trimming shortened V by 6 bases and J by 7 bases, and 24 bases separated the two germline ends. CDR1 and CDR2 (germline): MNHEY, SMNVEV (reference sequence). The CDR3 contains 16 residues. In DNA, the CDR3 is TGTGCCAGCAGGCAGGCATCCAACGCGAAAAAGGGTGAAGCTTTCTTT. It encodes CASRQASNAKKGEAFF.

This clonotype came up many times. The rearrangement uses TRBV7-2 and TRBJ1-2; D gene unclear. Germline CDR1 and CDR2: SGHTA and FQGNSA. The CDR3 sequence is 13 residues long. Between the trimmed V and J ends, which lost 4 bases and 8 bases, there was a span of 14 bases. This CDR3 is CASSSPGLAGYTF. The CDR3 DNA reads as TGTGCCAGCAGCTCCCCCGGGTTGGCCGGCTACACCTTC.

This clonotype was seen many times. CDR3 nucleotide sequence: TGCAGTGCTTCTTCCGGGACAGTCACAGATACGCAGTATTTT. It specifies CSASSGTVTDTQYF. This chain connects TRBV20-1 to TRBJ2-3; TRBD1 agrees at 7 bases. The CDR3 is made up of 14 amino acids. Germline-derived CDR1 and CDR2 are DFQATT and SNEGSKA (reference sequence). The junction had 7 bases not matched to a gene; V was cut back by 5 bases and J by 2 bases.

This chain uses TRBV12-3 or TRBV12-4 with TRBJ2-3; 7 nucleotides align to TRBD1. The CDR3 consists of 16 residues. After removal of 3 bases from V and 0 bases from J, the junction contained 6 bases not matched to a gene. CDR3 residues: CASSFGQETSTDTQYF. The DNA for the CDR3 is TGTGCCAGCAGTTTCGGACAGGAAACTAGCACAGATACGCAGTATTTT.

The chain is built from TRBV25-1 and TRBJ2-1; D uncertain. Trimming removed 5 bases at V and 8 bases at J, with 19 bases between. This CDR3 has 15 amino acids. Looked up from germline, CDR1 is MGHDK and CDR2 is SYGVNS. The CDR3 here is CASSSPGNNRHEQFF. CDR3 DNA sequence: TGTGCCAGCAGTTCCCCGGGTAATAACCGCCATGAGCAGTTCTTC. The full variable domain, its missing parts supplied by reference TRBV25-1 and TRBJ2-1, is EADIYQTPRYLVIGTGKKITLECSQTMGHDKMYWYQQDPGMELHLIHYSYGVNSTEKGDLSSESTVSRIRTEHFPLTLESARPSHTSQYLCASSSPGNNRHEQFFGPGTRLTVL.

The chain uses TRBV4-2 and TRBJ2-3; D might be TRBD1 (5 bases). Germline lookup yields CDR1 LGHNA and CDR2 YNFKEQ. The CDR3 runs 15 residues. V dropped 1 base and J dropped 3 bases, with 11 bases sitting between them. The CDR3 nucleotides read TGTGCCAGCAGCCAAGGGACACCCAAAACAGATACGCAGTATTTT. Translating gives CASSQGTPKTDTQYF.

The chain employs TRBV19 and TRBJ2-7; no firm D call. V was shortened by 3 bases and J by 3 bases, with 9 bases between the two germline ends. CDR1 is LNHDA, CDR2 SQIVND, per germline (reference sequence). CDR3 size: 13 residues. CDR3: CASSIGQVYEQYF. In DNA form, the CDR3 reads TGTGCCAGTAGTATCGGGCAGGTCTACGAGCAGTACTTC.

Ten or more counts support this clonotype. This chain uses TRBV19 with TRBJ2-7; TRBD2 agrees at 7 bases. J was trimmed by 3 bases and V by 2 bases; bases with no gene match: 7. The germline gives CDR1 LNHDA, CDR2 SQIVND (reference sequence). The CDR3 runs 15 residues. The CDR3 coding sequence is TGTGCCAGTAGTATATACGGACTAGAGGTCTACGAGCAGTACTTC. Its translation: CASSIYGLEVYEQYF. Drawing the rest from reference TRBV19 and TRBJ2-7, the complete variable domain is DGGITQSPKYLFRKEGQNVTLSCEQNLNHDAMYWYRQDPGQGLRLIYYSQIVNDFQKGDIAEGYSVSREKKESFPLTVTSAQKNPTAFYLCASSIYGLEVYEQYFGPGTRLTVT.

This clonotype has ten or more counts. The genes are TRBV28 and TRBJ2-1; perhaps TRBD2 as D (6 bases). From germline, CDR1 is MDHEN and CDR2 SYDVKM. With 5 bases removed from V and 5 bases from J, the gap between germline ends came to 13 bases. This CDR3 spans 14 amino acids. CDR3 nucleotide sequence: TGTGCCAGCAGTCCTAGACTAGGGCACAATGAGCAGTTCTTC. Translated, it gives CASSPRLGHNEQFF.

This clonotype was observed at least ten times. V is TRBV9 and J is TRBJ2-1; the D gene is possibly TRBD1 (5 bases). V was cut by 0 bases and J by 9 bases, with 13 bases left in between. CDR1 and CDR2 (germline): SGDLS, YYNGEE. This CDR3 has 14 amino acids. DNA of the CDR3: TGTGCCAGCAGCGTAGTAGGCCCTAGGGGTGAGCAGTTCTTC. As protein: CASSVVGPRGEQFF.

This clonotype was recorded at least ten times. This chain uses TRBV2 with TRBJ1-6; 9 positions agree with TRBD1. Germline assignment: CDR1 SNHLY and CDR2 FYNNEI. The V segment lost 2 bases and the J segment 13 bases; nucleotides outside the gene matches: 9. There are 15 residues in the CDR3. CDR3 sequence: CASSELDRGPRPLHF. The CDR3 DNA is TGTGCCAGCAGTGAACTGGACAGGGGCCCCCGTCCCCTCCACTTT.

The chain couples TRBV6-2 or TRBV6-3 to TRBJ2-1, with 10 positions matching TRBD1. The CDR3 is 16 amino acids. After removal of 6 bases from V and 0 bases from J, the junction contained 5 bases not matched to a gene. Germline lookup yields CDR1 MNHEY and CDR2 SVGEGT. CDR3 sequence (DNA): TGTGCCAGCAGGACAGGGGGCCTGAGCTCCTACAATGAGCAGTTCTTC. Its translation is CASRTGGLSSYNEQFF.

This clonotype was found many times. This chain uses TRBV6-2 or TRBV6-3 with TRBJ2-1, with D perhaps matching TRBD2 (5 bases). This CDR3 is 13 amino acids long. V was clipped by 6 bases and J by 6 bases, with 12 bases between them. Germline V gene data show CDR1 as MNHEY and CDR2 as SVGEGT. CDR3 region: CASSFGNFNEQFF. The CDR3 DNA sequence: TGTGCCAGCAGCTTCGGGAACTTCAATGAGCAGTTCTTC.

The V and J genes are TRBV19 and TRBJ1-1, with 8 bases identical to TRBD1. Germline-derived CDR1 and CDR2 are LNHDA and SQIVND (reference sequence). The J segment lost 4 bases and the V segment lost 5 bases, leaving 9 bases of the junction unmatched. CDR3 length: 15 amino acids. In nucleotides, the CDR3 is TGTGCCAGTAGTGCCCAGGGGGCCCCGGGCACTGAAGCTTTCTTT. Translation gives CASSAQGAPGTEAFF.

This chain's CDR3 is CASSGDSGNTIYF. The DNA for the CDR3 is TGTGCCAGCAGCGGGGACTCCGGAAACACCATATATTTT. The chain has TRBV12-3 or TRBV12-4 and TRBJ1-3; possible D gene TRBD1, 5 bases. Trimming left V 6 bases short and J 4 bases short, with 10 bases between. The CDR3 covers 13 residues.

The gene calls are TRBV7-9 and TRBJ2-1; D not certain. Trimming removed 9 bases at V and 8 bases at J, with 17 bases between. CDR1 is SEHNR, CDR2 FQNEAQ, per germline (reference sequence). The CDR3 is 13 amino acids. The CDR3 sequence is CASPGPLGHEQFF. For the CDR3, the DNA is TGTGCCAGTCCCGGTCCGTTGGGCCATGAGCAGTTCTTC.

This clonotype was found many times. The genes are TRBV6-1 and TRBJ2-7; no definite D call. The germline V gene encodes CDR1 MNHNS and CDR2 SASEGT. The V end was cut by 7 bases, the J end by 3 bases, with 16 bases between. The CDR3 is 14 amino acids. Here the CDR3 DNA reads TGTGCCAGCAAAACTACATGGGTAGACTACGAGCAGTACTTC. Its translation: CASKTTWVDYEQYF.

A few counts support this clonotype. V usage is TRBV12-3 or TRBV12-4 and J usage is TRBJ2-1, with 9 bases lining up with TRBD1. Unmatched junction bases numbered 8, after V lost 6 bases and J lost 2 bases. The CDR3 is 16 amino acids. Here the CDR3 reads CASSRGGTGTYNEQFF. The CDR3 DNA reads TGTGCCAGCAGCCGAGGTGGGACAGGGACCTACAATGAGCAGTTCTTC.

This clonotype was seen ten or more times. This rearrangement joins TRBV6-2 or TRBV6-3 to TRBJ1-2; possibly TRBD1 for D (5 bases). There are 16 residues in the CDR3. Germline loops: CDR1 MNHEY, CDR2 SVGEGT. V was cut by 8 bases and J by 4 bases, with 23 bases left in between. The CDR3 coding sequence is TGTGCCAGCGACGACAACCGGGACTTGGAGGTCTATGGCTACACCTTC. Translated, it gives CASDDNRDLEVYGYTF.